One sample yielded the 11 T cell receptor beta chains listed below, sequenced in a study of OX40 agonist ivuxolimab in advanced cancers. The assay was immunoSEQ multiplex PCR, and TCRdb's table has in-frame clones only and misses some. This sample yields under 85,000 clones, of which over 70% are seen a single time; more than 0.5% belongs to the top ten. The sequences come from CD4+ or CD8+ T cells sorted from blood, collected in a trial of the OX40 agonist ivuxolimab. The receptors derive from an adult with an advanced solid tumor such as melanoma, head and neck, liver or kidney cancer.

The V and J genes are TRBV30 and TRBJ2-1; 9 bases are a match to TRBD2. The CDR3 consists of 17 residues. Germline CDR1 reads GTSNPN; CDR2 reads SVGIG (reference sequence). Trimming took 0 bases from V and 2 from J; bases not matched to a gene: 8. The CDR3, as DNA: TGTGCCTGGAGTGTACCAGACGGCGGGAGGGCCTACAATGAGCAGTTCTTC. It codes for CAWSVPDGGRAYNEQFF.

This sequence joins TRBV10-3 and TRBJ1-5, with D possibly matching TRBD1 (5 bases). The V and J ends lost 5 bases and 0 bases respectively, with 11 bases between them. Germline CDR1 reads ENHRY; CDR2 reads SYGVKD. The CDR3 runs to 15 residues. This chain's CDR3 is CAISNQGNSNQPQHF. In DNA, the CDR3 is TGTGCCATCAGTAATCAGGGAAATAGCAATCAGCCCCAGCATTTT.

Only one count was recorded for this clone. V gene TRBV4-1 combines with J gene TRBJ2-1, with TRBD2 matching 9 bases. V trimming: 1 base; J trimming: 2 bases; junction bases outside the gene matches: 3. The CDR3 runs 16 residues. Looked up from germline, CDR1 is MGHRA and CDR2 is YSYEKL. CDR3 residues: CASSQVLAGPYNEQFF. CDR3 nucleotide sequence: TGCGCCAGCAGCCAAGTTCTAGCGGGACCCTACAATGAGCAGTTCTTC.

Comments on this clone: This sample includes further DNA sequences coding for the same CDR3. The J gene is TRBJ2-2, the V gene TRBV7-2; the D gene is possibly TRBD2 (7 bases). Trimming cost V 2 bases and J 2 bases, with 12 bases left between them. Per germline, CDR1 SGHTA and CDR2 FQGNSA. The CDR3 runs to 16 residues. CDR3 nucleotide sequence: TGTGCCAGCAGCTTAAGGGGGGGCGGCAACACCGGGGAGCTGTTTTTT. This codes for CASSLRGGGNTGELFF.

This chain uses TRBV28 with TRBJ2-2; 11 bases align to TRBD2. The germline V gene has CDR1 MDHEN and CDR2 SYDVKM. The J segment lost 5 bases and the V segment lost 9 bases, leaving 2 bases of the junction unmatched. CDR3 length equals 13 residues. CDR3 protein: CASRTSGTGELFF. The CDR3 nucleotides are TGTGCCAGTAGGACTAGCGGGACCGGGGAGCTGTTTTTT.

This clone was seen only once. The chain couples TRBV6-5 to TRBJ2-7; a weak D match, TRBD1 (5 bases). The V gene lost 6 bases and the J gene lost 0 bases, with 9 bases spanning the gap. CDR1 and CDR2 (germline): MNHEY, SVGAGI. The CDR3 loop spans 13 amino acids. CDR3 nucleotide sequence: TGTGCCAGCAGCAAGACAGCCTCCTACGAGCAGTACTTC. It codes for CASSKTASYEQYF.

The chain combines TRBV18 with TRBJ2-5, with a tentative D call TRBD2 (5 bases). CDR3 size: 13 residues. Germline V gene data show CDR1 as KGHSH and CDR2 as LQKENI. V dropped 2 bases and J dropped 4 bases, with 8 bases sitting between them. The CDR3 spells CASSPSGIETQYF. The CDR3, as DNA: TGTGCCAGCTCACCATCGGGGATAGAGACCCAGTACTTC.

The chain uses TRBV29-1 and TRBJ2-1; D is uncertain. The CDR3 spans 12 residues. The germline gives CDR1 SQVTM, CDR2 ANQGSEA. The ends were cut back, 1 base at V and 10 bases at J, with 11 bases in the middle. CDR3: CSVEVSFREQFF. As DNA, the CDR3 is TGCAGCGTTGAAGTCAGTTTTCGGGAGCAGTTCTTC.

The chain carries TRBV28 and TRBJ1-2; 7 bases agree with TRBD1. Trimming removed 2 bases from V and 7 bases from J; junction bases left unmatched: 7. The CDR3 is 14 residues long. From germline, CDR1 is MDHEN and CDR2 SYDVKM. The CDR3 DNA reads as TGTGCCAGCAGTTTACTACAGGGGAGAGGTGGCTACACCTTC. It encodes CASSLLQGRGGYTF.

This chain connects TRBV4-1 to TRBJ2-5; 9 nucleotides match TRBD1. The germline gives CDR1 MGHRA, CDR2 YSYEKL. This CDR3 region has 16 residues. V lost 1 base, J lost 5 bases, and 8 bases stayed unmatched. Written as DNA, the CDR3 is TGCGCCAGCAGCCAAGGAGGGACAGGGAGGCGGGAGACCCAGTACTTC. The encoded protein is CASSQGGTGRRETQYF.

In its sample, this clone was seen a few times. The chain combines TRBV6-5 with TRBJ1-1; D unresolved. Germline loops: CDR1 MNHEY, CDR2 SVGAGI. CDR3 length: 12 residues. The V gene lost 8 bases and the J gene lost 4 bases, with 11 bases spanning the gap. The CDR3 DNA reads as TGTGCCAGCGGCCGCCGGAGCACTGAAGCTTTCTTT. It specifies CASGRRSTEAFF.